This is a list of T cell receptor beta chains from one sample in a study of T cells after yellow fever vaccination. MiXCR, applied by TCRdb to the 5' RACE reads, yields one record per CDR3 protein. This repertoire shows some 300,000 distinct CDR3 sequences, 7.5% to 9% found once; its top ten account for 3% to 3.5%. The sample was CD4+ T cells sorted from PBMCs, taken 5 days after the yellow fever booster vaccination. The receptors stem from a young man who received the YFV17D yellow fever vaccine. The CDR3 runs from the conserved cysteine through the conserved F or W. Fields, in order: CDR3 protein, CDR3 DNA, D gene, clone size, J gene, V gene. A D gene is named only where the DNA matches it firmly. Part of the rows lack a size; the others show once, few, many or a class for expanded clones.

CDR3 protein: CASSQDRGDYGYTF; CDR3 DNA: TGTGCCAGCAGCCAAGATCGCGGGGACTATGGCTACACCTTC; D gene: .; clone size: many; J gene: TRBJ1-2; V gene: TRBV4-2
CDR3 protein: CASGSGTDYGYTF; CDR3 DNA: TGTGCCAGCGGCTCCGGGACCGACTATGGCTACACCTTC; D gene: .; clone size: .; J gene: TRBJ1-2; V gene: TRBV2
CDR3 protein: CASSHPYPDTQYF; CDR3 DNA: TGTGCCAGCAGCCATCCTTACCCAGATACGCAGTATTTT; D gene: .; clone size: many; J gene: TRBJ2-3; V gene: TRBV11-2
CDR3 protein: CASSMGGEETQYF; CDR3 DNA: TGTGCCAGCAGCATGGGCGGGGAAGAGACCCAGTACTTC; D gene: .; clone size: many; J gene: TRBJ2-5; V gene: TRBV12-3/TRBV12-4
CDR3 protein: CSAVPRGGASPLHF; CDR3 DNA: TGCAGTGCTGTGCCTAGGGGAGGGGCTTCACCCCTCCACTTT; D gene: .; clone size: few; J gene: TRBJ1-6; V gene: TRBV20-1
CDR3 protein: CASSLRAVANYGYTF; CDR3 DNA: TGTGCCAGCAGTTTAAGGGCAGTTGCTAACTATGGCTACACCTTC; D gene: .; clone size: few; J gene: TRBJ1-2; V gene: TRBV12-3/TRBV12-4
CDR3 protein: CASRSSGYNEQFF; CDR3 DNA: TGTGCCAGCAGGTCTAGCGGGTACAATGAGCAGTTCTTC; D gene: TRBD2; clone size: .; J gene: TRBJ2-1; V gene: TRBV6-2/TRBV6-3
CDR3 protein: CASRIGSHIIGELFF; CDR3 DNA: TGTGCCAGCAGGATCGGGTCACATATCATCGGGGAGCTGTTTTTT; D gene: .; clone size: few; J gene: TRBJ2-2; V gene: TRBV6-2/TRBV6-3
CDR3 protein: CASHSGVRSSNEKLFF; CDR3 DNA: TGTGCCAGCCACTCGGGGGTCCGTTCTTCTAATGAAAAACTGTTTTTT; D gene: .; clone size: .; J gene: TRBJ1-4; V gene: TRBV6-2/TRBV6-3
CDR3 protein: CASSFSSVTGELFF; CDR3 DNA: TGCGCCAGCAGCTTCTCAAGTGTCACCGGGGAGCTGTTTTTT; D gene: .; clone size: .; J gene: TRBJ2-2; V gene: TRBV5-1
CDR3 protein: CASSETWTPSYEQYF; CDR3 DNA: TGTGCCAGCAGCGAAACCTGGACACCCTCCTACGAGCAGTACTTC; D gene: .; clone size: many; J gene: TRBJ2-7; V gene: TRBV7-2
CDR3 protein: CASSLRSGGAWDTQYF; CDR3 DNA: TGTGCCAGCAGCTTACGTAGCGGGGGGGCCTGGGATACGCAGTATTTT; D gene: TRBD2; clone size: .; J gene: TRBJ2-3; V gene: TRBV7-6
CDR3 protein: CSARDTGGSNYGYTF; CDR3 DNA: TGCAGTGCTAGAGATACAGGGGGTTCTAACTATGGCTACACCTTC; D gene: TRBD1; clone size: .; J gene: TRBJ1-2; V gene: TRBV20-1
CDR3 protein: CASTTVPRARARTQYF; CDR3 DNA: TGCGCCAGCACGACAGTCCCCCGGGCTCGGGCAAGGACCCAGTACTTC; D gene: .; clone size: .; J gene: TRBJ2-5; V gene: TRBV5-1
CDR3 protein: CASSQGGPKTGVFYNSPLHF; CDR3 DNA: TGCGCCAGCAGCCAAGGAGGGCCTAAGACAGGGGTCTTTTATAATTCACCCCTCCACTTT; D gene: TRBD1; clone size: many; J gene: TRBJ1-6; V gene: TRBV4-3
CDR3 protein: CASSHRDGTEAFF; CDR3 DNA: TGTGCCAGCAGTCACCGAGACGGGACTGAAGCTTTCTTT; D gene: .; clone size: few; J gene: TRBJ1-1; V gene: TRBV12-3/TRBV12-4
CDR3 protein: CASSPSGQGLVDTQYF; CDR3 DNA: TGCGCCAGCAGCCCCTCGGGACAGGGGTTGGTAGATACGCAGTATTTT; D gene: TRBD1; clone size: few; J gene: TRBJ2-3; V gene: TRBV4-3
CDR3 protein: CASRAGQLETQYF; CDR3 DNA: TGTGCCAGTAGAGCCGGACAACTGGAGACCCAGTACTTC; D gene: .; clone size: few; J gene: TRBJ2-5; V gene: TRBV19
CDR3 protein: CASRPGGGGYTF; CDR3 DNA: TGTGCCAGCAGGCCAGGGGGAGGTGGCTACACCTTC; D gene: TRBD1; clone size: few; J gene: TRBJ1-2; V gene: TRBV6-6
CDR3 protein: CASSIQDTQYF; CDR3 DNA: TGTGCCAGCAGCATACAAGATACGCAGTATTTT; D gene: .; clone size: many; J gene: TRBJ2-3; V gene: TRBV9
CDR3 protein: CASSGRLAGGIYEQFF; CDR3 DNA: TGCGCCAGCAGCGGGAGACTAGCGGGGGGGATATATGAGCAGTTCTTC; D gene: TRBD2; clone size: .; J gene: TRBJ2-1; V gene: TRBV5-1
CDR3 protein: CASSLDPGLTEAFF; CDR3 DNA: TGTGCCAGCAGCTTGGACCCGGGGTTGACTGAAGCTTTCTTT; D gene: .; clone size: few; J gene: TRBJ1-1; V gene: TRBV7-2
CDR3 protein: CASSQGTRENQPQHF; CDR3 DNA: TGTGCCAGCAGCCAAGGGACGAGGGAGAATCAGCCCCAGCATTTT; D gene: .; clone size: .; J gene: TRBJ1-5; V gene: TRBV4-2
CDR3 protein: CASIRDRGEKLFF; CDR3 DNA: TGTGCCAGCATCCGGGACAGGGGTGAAAAACTGTTTTTT; D gene: TRBD1; clone size: .; J gene: TRBJ1-4; V gene: TRBV6-1